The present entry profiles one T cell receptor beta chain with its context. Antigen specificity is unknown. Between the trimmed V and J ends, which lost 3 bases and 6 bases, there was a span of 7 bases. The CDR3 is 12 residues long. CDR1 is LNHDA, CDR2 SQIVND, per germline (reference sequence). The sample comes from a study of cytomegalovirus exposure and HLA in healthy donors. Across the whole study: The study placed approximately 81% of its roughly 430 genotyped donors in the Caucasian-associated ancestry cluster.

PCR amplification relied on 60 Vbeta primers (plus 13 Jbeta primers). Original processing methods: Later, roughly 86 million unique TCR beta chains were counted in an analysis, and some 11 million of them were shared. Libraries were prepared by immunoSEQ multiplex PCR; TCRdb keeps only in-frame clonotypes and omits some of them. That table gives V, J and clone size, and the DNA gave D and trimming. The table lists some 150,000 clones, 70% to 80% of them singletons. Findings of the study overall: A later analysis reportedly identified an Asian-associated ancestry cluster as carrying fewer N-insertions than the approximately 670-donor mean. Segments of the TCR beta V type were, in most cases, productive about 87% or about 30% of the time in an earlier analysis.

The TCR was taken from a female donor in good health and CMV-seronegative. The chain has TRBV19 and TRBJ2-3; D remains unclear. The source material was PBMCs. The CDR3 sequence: CASSINADTQYF. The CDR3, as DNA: TGTGCCAGTAGTATTAACGCGGATACGCAGTATTTT. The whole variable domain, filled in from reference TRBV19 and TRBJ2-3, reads DGGITQSPKYLFRKEGQNVTLSCEQNLNHDAMYWYRQDPGQGLRLIYYSQIVNDFQKGDIAEGYSVSREKKESFPLTVTSAQKNPTAFYLCASSINADTQYFGPGTRLTVL.